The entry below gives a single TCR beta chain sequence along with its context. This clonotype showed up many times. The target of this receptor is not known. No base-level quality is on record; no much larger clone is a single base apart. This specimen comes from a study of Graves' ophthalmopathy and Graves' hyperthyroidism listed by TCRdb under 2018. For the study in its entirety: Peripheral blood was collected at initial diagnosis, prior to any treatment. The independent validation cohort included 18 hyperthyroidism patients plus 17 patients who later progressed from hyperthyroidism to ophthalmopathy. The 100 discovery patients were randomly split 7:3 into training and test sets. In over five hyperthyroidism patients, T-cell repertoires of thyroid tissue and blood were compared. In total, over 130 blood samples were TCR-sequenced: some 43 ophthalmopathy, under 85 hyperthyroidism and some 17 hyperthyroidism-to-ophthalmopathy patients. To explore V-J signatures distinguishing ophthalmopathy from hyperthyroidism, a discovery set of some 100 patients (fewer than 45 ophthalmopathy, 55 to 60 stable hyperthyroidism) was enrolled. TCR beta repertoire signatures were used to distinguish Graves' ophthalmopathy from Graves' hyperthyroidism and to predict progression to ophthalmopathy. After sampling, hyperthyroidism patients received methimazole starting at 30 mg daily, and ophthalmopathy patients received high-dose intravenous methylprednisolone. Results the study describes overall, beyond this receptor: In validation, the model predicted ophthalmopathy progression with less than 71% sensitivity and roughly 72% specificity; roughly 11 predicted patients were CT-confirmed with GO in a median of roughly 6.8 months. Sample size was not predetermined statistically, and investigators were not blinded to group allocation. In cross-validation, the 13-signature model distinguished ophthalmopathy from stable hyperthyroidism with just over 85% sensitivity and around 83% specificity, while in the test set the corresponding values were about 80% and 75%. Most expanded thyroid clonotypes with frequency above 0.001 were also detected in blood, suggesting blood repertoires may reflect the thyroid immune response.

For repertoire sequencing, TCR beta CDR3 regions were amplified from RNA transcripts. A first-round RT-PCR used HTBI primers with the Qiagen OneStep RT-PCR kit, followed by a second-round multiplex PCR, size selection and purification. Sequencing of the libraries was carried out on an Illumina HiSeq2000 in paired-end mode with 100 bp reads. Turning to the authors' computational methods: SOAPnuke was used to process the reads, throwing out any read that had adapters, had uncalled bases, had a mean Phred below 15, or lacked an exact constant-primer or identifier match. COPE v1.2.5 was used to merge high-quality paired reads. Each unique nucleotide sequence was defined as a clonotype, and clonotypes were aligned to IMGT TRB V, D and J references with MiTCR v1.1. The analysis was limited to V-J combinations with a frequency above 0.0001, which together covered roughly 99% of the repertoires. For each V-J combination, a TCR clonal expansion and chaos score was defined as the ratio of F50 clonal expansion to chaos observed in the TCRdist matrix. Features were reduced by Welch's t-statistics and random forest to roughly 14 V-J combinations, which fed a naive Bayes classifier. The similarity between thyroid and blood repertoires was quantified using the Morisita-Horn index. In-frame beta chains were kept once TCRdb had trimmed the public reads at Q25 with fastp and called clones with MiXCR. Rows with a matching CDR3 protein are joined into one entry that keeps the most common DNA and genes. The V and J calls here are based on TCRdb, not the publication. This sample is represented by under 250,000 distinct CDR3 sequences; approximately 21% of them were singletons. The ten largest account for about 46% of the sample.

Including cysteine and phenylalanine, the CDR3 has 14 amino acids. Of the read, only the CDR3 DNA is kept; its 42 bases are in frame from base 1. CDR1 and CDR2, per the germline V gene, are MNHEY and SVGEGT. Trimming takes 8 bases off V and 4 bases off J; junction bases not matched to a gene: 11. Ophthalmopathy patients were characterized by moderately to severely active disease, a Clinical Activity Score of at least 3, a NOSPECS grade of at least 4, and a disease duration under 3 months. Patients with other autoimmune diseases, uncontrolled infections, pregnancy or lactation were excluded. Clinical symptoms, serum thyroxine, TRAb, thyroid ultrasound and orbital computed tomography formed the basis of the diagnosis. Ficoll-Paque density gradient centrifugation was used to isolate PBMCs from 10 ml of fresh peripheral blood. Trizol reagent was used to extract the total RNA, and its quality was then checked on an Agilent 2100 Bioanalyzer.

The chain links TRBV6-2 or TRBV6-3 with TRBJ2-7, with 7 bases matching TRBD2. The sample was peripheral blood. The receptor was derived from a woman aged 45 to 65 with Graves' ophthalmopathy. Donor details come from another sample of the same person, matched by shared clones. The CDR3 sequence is CASGDPGGRYEQYF. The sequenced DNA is TGTGCCAGCGGGGACCCGGGAGGAAGGTACGAGCAGTACTTC.